The clone carrying this TCR beta chain occurred many times. Its antigen is currently unknown. Trimming stripped 8 bases from V and 7 bases from J, with 20 bases between. The germline V gene encodes CDR1 MNHEY and CDR2 SVGEGT. The CDR3 is 14 amino acids. This entry belongs to a study of T cells in Graves' hyperthyroidism and ophthalmopathy. Turning to the study itself: It was at initial diagnosis, before any treatment, that peripheral blood was collected.

The study, taken as a whole, reports: Appearing also in blood were most of the thyroid clonotypes expanded above 0.001.

Authors of the study amplified TCR beta CDR3 regions from RNA transcripts. Researchers ran a first-round RT-PCR on the TCR CDR3 using the HTBI primer set. MiXCR, applied by TCRdb to the multiplex PCR reads, yields one record per CDR3 protein. The sample lists 600,000 to 850,000 distinct CDR3 sequences; around a sixth were seen once. The sequence was collected from a woman aged 45-65 years with Graves' hyperthyroidism that later progressed to Graves' ophthalmopathy. Sequencing was done on a sample of blood. J is TRBJ1-1 and V is TRBV6-2 or TRBV6-3; possibly TRBD1 for D (5 bases). In DNA form, the CDR3 reads TGTGCCAGCGGACAAGCCCCTCGGGACGGTGAAGCTTTCTTT. Residues: CASGQAPRDGEAFF.